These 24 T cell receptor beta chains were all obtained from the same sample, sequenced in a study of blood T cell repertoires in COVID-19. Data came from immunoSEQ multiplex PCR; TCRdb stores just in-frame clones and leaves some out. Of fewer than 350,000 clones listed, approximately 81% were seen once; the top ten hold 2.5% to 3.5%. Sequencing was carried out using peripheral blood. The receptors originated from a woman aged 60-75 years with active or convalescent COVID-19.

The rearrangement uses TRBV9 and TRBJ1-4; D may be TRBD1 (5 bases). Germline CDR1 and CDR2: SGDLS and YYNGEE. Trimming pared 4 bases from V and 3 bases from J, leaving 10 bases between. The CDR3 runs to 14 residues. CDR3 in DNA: TGTGCCAGCAGCCCGGACACATCTAATGAAAAACTGTTTTTT. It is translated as CASSPDTSNEKLFF.

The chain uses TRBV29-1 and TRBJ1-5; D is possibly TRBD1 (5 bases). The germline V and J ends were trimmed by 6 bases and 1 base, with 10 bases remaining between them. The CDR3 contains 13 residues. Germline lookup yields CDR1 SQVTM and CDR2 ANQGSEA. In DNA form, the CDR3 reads TGCAGCGTATTACAGGAGAGCAATCAGCCCCAGCATTTT. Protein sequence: CSVLQESNQPQHF.

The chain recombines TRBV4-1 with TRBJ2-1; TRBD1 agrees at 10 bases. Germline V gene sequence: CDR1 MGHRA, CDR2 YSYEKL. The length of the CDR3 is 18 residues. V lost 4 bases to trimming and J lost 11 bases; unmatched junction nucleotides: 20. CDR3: CASSRDHAGTGALRKQFF. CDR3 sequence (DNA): TGCGCCAGCAGCCGGGATCACGCCGGGACAGGGGCGCTCAGGAAGCAGTTCTTC.

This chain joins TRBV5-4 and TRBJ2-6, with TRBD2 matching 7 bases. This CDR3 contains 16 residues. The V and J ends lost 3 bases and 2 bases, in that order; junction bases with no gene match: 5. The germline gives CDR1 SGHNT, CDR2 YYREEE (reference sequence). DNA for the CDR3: TGTGCCAGCAGCTCTCAGCGGGGCGCTGGGGCCAACGTCCTGACTTTC. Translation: CASSSQRGAGANVLTF.

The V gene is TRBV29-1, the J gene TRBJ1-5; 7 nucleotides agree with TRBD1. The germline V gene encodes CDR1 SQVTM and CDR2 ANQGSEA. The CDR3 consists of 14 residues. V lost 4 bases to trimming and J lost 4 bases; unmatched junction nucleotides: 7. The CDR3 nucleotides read TGCAGCGTTGTGGGGACAGACCCTAATCAGCCCCAGCATTTT. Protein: CSVVGTDPNQPQHF. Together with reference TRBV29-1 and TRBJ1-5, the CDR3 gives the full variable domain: SAVISQKPSRDICQRGTSLTIQCQVDSQVTMMFWYRQQPGQSLTLIATANQGSEATYESGFVIDKFPISRPNLTFSTLTVSNMSPEDSSIYLCSVVGTDPNQPQHFGDGTRLSIL.

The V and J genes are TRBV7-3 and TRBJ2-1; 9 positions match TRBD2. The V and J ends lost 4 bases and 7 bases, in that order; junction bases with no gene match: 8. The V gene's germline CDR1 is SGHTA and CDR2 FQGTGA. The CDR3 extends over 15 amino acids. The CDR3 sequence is CASSSGLAVENEQFF. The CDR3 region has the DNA TGTGCCAGCAGCTCGGGACTAGCAGTCGAAAATGAGCAGTTCTTC.

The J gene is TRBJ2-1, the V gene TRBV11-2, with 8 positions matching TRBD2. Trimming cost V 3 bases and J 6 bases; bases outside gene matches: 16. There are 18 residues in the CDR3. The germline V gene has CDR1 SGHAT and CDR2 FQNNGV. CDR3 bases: TGTGCCAGCAGCTTGGTACCGTTGGGACTAGGAGTAGTCAATGAGCAGTTCTTC. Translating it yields CASSLVPLGLGVVNEQFF.

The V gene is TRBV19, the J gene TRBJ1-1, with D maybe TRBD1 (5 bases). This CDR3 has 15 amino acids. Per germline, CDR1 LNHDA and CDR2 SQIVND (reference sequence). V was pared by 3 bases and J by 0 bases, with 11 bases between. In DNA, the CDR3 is TGTGCCAGTAGTATGCAGGGCCCGATGAACACTGAAGCTTTCTTT. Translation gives CASSMQGPMNTEAFF.

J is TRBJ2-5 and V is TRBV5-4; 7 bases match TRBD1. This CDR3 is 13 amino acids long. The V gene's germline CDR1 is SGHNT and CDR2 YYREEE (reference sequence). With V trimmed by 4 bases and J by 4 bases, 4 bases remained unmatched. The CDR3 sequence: CASSDRVLETQYF. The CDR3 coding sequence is TGTGCCAGCAGCGACAGGGTATTAGAGACCCAGTACTTC.

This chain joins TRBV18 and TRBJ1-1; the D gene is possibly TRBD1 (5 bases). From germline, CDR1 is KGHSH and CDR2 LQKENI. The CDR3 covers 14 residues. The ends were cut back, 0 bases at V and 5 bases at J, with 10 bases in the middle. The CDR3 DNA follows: TGTGCCAGCTCACCACCGGCAGGGCGAACTGAAGCTTTCTTT. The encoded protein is CASSPPAGRTEAFF.

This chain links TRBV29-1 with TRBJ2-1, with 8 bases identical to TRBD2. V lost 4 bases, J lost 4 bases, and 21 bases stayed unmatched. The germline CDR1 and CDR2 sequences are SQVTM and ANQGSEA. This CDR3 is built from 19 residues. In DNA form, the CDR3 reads TGCAGCGTTGGTCGGGGGGGAGGAGGACGATCGCGGCGTTACAATGAGCAGTTCTTC. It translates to CSVGRGGGGRSRRYNEQFF.

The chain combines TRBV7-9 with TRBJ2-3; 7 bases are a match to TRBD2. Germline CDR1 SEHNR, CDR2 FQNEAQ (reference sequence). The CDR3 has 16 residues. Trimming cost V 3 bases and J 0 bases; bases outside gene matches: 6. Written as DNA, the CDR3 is TGTGCCAGCAGCTTCGGGAGGCCCCGTAGCACAGATACGCAGTATTTT. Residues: CASSFGRPRSTDTQYF.

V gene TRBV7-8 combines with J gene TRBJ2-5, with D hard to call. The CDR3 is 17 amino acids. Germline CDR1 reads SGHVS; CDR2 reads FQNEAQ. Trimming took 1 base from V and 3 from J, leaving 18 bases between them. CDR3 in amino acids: CASSLGVSVVEEETQYF. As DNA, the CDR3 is TGTGCCAGCAGCTTAGGAGTAAGCGTGGTTGAAGAAGAGACCCAGTACTTC.

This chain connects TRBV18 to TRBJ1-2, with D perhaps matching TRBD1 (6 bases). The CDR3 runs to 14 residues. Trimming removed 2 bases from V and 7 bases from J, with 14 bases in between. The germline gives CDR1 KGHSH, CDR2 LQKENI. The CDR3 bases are TGTGCCAGCTCACCAGTACAGGGTAGAAGTGGCTACACCTTC. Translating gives CASSPVQGRSGYTF.

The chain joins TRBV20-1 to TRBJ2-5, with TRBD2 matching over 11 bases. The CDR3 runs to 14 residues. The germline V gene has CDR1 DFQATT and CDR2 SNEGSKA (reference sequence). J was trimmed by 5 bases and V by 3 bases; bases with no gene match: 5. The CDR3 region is CSASMTSGAETQYF. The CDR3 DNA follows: TGCAGTGCTAGTATGACTAGCGGGGCGGAGACCCAGTACTTC.

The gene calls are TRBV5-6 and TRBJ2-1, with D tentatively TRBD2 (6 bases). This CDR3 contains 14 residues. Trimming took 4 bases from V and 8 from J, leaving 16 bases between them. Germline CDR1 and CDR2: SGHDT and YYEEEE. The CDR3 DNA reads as TGTGCCAGCAGCCCGCTCTGGGGGAGGCATGAGCAGTTCTTC. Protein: CASSPLWGRHEQFF.

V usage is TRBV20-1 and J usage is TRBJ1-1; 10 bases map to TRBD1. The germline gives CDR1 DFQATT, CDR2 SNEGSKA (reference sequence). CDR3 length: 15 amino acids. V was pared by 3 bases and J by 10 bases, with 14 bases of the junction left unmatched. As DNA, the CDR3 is TGCAGTGCTAGTGGGCCGGGACAGGGGAGTAACGGAGCTTTCTTT. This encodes CSASGPGQGSNGAFF.

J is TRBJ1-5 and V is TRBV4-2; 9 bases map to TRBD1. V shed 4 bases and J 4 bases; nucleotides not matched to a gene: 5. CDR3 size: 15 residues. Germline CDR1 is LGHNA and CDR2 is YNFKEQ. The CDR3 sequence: CASSPVDRGNQPQHF. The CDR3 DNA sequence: TGTGCCAGCAGCCCGGTGGACAGGGGAAATCAGCCCCAGCATTTT.

The CDR3 DNA reads TGCGCCAGCAGCCCCCGGGACTCATCGCTGGCCGAGCAGTACTTC. Translating it yields CASSPRDSSLAEQYF. The chain has TRBV4-1 and TRBJ2-7; the D gene is possibly TRBD2 (6 bases). In germline, CDR1 is MGHRA, CDR2 YSYEKL. The V end lost 4 bases, the J end lost 6 bases, and 19 bases lay between the germline ends. The CDR3 runs to 15 residues.

The CDR3: CASSQDTTGRGQWGTEAFF. CDR3 nucleotides: TGTGCCAGCAGCCAAGATACTACCGGCCGGGGACAGTGGGGCACTGAAGCTTTCTTT. The chain joins TRBV3-1 (or the pseudogene TRBV3-2) to TRBJ1-1; 7 bases line up with TRBD1. V was pared by 0 bases and J by 4 bases, with 17 bases of the junction left unmatched. The CDR3 consists of 19 residues. Germline loops: CDR1 LGHDT, CDR2 YNNKEL (reference sequence).

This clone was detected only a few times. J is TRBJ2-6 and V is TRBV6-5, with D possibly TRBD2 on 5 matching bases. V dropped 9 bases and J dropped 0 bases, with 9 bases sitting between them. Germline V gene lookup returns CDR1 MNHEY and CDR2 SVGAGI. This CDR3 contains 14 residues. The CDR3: CASRRSSGANVLTF. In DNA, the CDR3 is TGTGCCAGTCGGAGGAGCTCTGGGGCCAACGTCCTGACTTTC.

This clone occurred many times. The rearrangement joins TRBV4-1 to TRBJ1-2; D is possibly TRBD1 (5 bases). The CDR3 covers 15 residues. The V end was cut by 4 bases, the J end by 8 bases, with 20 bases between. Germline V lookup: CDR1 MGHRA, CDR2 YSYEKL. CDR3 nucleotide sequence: TGCGCCAGCAGCCCCGTGGAAGGGGAGGGTTGGGGCTACACCTTC. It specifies CASSPVEGEGWGYTF.

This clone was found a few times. CDR3 amino acids: CATTGPRGTGGADTQYF. The CDR3 bases are TGTGCCACCACCGGCCCGCGCGGGACAGGGGGTGCAGATACGCAGTATTTT. The J gene is TRBJ2-3, the V gene TRBV27, with 11 bases matching TRBD1. The CDR3 length is 17 residues. Germline V lookup: CDR1 MNHEY, CDR2 SMNVEV (reference sequence). With 10 bases clipped from V and 4 bases from J, the junction kept 16 bases outside the gene matches.

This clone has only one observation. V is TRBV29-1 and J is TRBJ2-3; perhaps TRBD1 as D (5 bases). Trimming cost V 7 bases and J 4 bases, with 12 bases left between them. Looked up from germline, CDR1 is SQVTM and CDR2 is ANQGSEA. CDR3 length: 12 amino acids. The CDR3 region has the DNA TGCAGCGGACAGAGAGTTGCAGATACGCAGTATTTT. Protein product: CSGQRVADTQYF.